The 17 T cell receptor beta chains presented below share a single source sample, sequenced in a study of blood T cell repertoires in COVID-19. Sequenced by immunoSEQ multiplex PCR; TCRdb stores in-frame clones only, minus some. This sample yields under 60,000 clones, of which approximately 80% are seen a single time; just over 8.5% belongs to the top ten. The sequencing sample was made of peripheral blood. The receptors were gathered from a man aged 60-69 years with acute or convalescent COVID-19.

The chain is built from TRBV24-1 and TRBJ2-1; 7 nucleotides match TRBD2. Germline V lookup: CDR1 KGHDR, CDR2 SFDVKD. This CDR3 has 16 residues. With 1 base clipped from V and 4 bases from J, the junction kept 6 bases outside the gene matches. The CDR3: CATSDFDGGDYNEQFF. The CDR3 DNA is TGTGCCACCAGTGATTTCGATGGGGGGGATTACAATGAGCAGTTCTTC.

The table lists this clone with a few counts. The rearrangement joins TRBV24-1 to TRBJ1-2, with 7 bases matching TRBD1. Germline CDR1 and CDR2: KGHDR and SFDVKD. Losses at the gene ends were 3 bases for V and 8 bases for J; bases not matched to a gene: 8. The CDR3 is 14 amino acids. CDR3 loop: CATSDAQGEFGYTF. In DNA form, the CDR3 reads TGTGCCACCAGTGATGCCCAGGGGGAGTTCGGCTACACCTTC.

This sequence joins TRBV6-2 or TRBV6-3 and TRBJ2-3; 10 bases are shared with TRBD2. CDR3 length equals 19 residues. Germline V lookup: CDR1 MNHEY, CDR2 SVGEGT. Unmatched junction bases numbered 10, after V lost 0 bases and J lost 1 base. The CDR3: CASSYSPRPSGGRTDTQYF. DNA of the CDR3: TGTGCCAGCAGTTACTCCCCTAGGCCTAGCGGGGGACGCACAGATACGCAGTATTTT.

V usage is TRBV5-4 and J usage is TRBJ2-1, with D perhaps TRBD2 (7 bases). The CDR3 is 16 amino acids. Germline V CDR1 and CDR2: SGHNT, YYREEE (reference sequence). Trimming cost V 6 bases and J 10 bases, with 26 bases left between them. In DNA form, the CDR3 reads TGTGCCAGCACCCAAGGGGCGGGGGCCGCCGTTAAGGAGCAGTTCTTC. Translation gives CASTQGAGAAVKEQFF.

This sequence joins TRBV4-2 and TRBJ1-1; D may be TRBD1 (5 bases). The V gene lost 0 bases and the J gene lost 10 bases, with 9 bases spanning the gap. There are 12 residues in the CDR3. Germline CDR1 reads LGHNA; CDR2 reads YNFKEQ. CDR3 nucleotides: TGTGCCAGCAGCCAAGACCAGGGCCCAGCTTTCTTT. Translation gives CASSQDQGPAFF.

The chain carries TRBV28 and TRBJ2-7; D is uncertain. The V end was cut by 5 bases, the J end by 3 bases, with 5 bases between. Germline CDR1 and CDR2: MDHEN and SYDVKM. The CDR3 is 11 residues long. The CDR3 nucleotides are TGTGCCAGCAGTCCCTACTACGAGCAGTACTTC. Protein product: CASSPYYEQYF. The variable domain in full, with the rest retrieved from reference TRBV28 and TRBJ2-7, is DVKVTQSSRYLVKRTGEKVFLECVQDMDHENMFWYRQDPGLGLRLIYFSYDVKMKEKGDIPEGYSVSREKKERFSLILESASTNQTSMYLCASSPYYEQYFGPGTRLTVT.

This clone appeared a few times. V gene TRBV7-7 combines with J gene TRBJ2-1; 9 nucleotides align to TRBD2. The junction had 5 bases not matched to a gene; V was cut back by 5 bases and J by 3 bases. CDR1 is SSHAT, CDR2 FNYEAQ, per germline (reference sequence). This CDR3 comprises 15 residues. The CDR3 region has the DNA TGTGCCAGCAGCCCTAGCGGGGTTCTCTACAATGAGCAGTTCTTC. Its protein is CASSPSGVLYNEQFF.

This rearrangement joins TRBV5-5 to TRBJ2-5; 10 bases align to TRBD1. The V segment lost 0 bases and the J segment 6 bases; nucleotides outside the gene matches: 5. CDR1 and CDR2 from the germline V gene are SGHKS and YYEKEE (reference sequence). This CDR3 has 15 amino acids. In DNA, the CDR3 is TGTGCCAGCAGCTTGGCGACAGGGGGCGGGCAGACCCAGTACTTC. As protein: CASSLATGGGQTQYF.

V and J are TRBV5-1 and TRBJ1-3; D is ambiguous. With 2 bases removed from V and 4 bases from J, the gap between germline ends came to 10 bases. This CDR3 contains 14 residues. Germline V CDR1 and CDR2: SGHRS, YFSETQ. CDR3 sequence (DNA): TGCGCCAGCAGCTTTGGGCCCAGCGGAAACACCATATATTTT. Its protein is CASSFGPSGNTIYF.

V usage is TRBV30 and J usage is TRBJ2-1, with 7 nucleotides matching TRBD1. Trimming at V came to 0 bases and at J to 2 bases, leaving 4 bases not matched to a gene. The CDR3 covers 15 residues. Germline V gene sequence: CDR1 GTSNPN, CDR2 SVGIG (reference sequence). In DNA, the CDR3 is TGTGCCTGGAGTGTAGGCCAGGGGGCCTACAATGAGCAGTTCTTC. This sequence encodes CAWSVGQGAYNEQFF.

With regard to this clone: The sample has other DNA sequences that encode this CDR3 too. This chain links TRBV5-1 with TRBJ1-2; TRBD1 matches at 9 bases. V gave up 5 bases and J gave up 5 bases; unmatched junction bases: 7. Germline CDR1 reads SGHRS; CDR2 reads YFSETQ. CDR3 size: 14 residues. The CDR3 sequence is CASSPGDRVYGYTF. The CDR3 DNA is TGCGCCAGCAGTCCGGGGGACAGGGTTTATGGCTACACCTTC.

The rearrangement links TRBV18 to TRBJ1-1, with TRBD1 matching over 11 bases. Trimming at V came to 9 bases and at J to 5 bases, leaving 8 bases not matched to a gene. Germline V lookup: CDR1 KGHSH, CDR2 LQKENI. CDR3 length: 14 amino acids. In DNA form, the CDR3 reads TGTGCCAGTTCTTTCGGGACAGGGGGGACTGAAGCTTTCTTT. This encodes CASSFGTGGTEAFF.

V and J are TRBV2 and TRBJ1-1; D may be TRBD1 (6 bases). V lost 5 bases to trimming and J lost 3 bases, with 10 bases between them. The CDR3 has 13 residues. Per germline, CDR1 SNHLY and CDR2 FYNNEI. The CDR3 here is CASSQGRDTEAFF. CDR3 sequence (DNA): TGTGCCAGCAGTCAGGGGAGGGACACTGAAGCTTTCTTT.

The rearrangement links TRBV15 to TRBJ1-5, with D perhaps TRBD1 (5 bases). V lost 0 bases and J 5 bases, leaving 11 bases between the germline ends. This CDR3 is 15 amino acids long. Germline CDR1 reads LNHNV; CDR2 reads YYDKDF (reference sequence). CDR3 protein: CATSRDQGVDQPQHF. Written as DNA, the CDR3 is TGTGCCACCAGCAGAGATCAAGGGGTCGATCAGCCCCAGCATTTT.

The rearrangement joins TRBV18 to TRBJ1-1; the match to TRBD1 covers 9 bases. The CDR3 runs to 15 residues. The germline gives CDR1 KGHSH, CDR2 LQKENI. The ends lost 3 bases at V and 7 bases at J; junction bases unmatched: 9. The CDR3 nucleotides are TGTGCCAGCTCACCCGAACAGGGGGCCCTCATTGAAGCTTTCTTT. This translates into CASSPEQGALIEAFF.

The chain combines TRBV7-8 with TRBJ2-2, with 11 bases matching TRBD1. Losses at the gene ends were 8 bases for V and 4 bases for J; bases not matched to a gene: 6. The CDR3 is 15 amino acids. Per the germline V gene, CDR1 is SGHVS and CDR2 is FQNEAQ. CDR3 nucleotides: TGTGCCAGCGACGTTGGGACAGGGGGCACCGGGGAGCTGTTTTTT. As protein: CASDVGTGGTGELFF.

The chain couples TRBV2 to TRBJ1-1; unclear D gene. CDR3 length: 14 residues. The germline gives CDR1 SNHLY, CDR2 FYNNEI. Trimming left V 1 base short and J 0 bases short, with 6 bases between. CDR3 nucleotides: TGTGCCAGCAGTGAAGGGGAGCTGAACACTGAAGCTTTCTTT. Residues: CASSEGELNTEAFF.